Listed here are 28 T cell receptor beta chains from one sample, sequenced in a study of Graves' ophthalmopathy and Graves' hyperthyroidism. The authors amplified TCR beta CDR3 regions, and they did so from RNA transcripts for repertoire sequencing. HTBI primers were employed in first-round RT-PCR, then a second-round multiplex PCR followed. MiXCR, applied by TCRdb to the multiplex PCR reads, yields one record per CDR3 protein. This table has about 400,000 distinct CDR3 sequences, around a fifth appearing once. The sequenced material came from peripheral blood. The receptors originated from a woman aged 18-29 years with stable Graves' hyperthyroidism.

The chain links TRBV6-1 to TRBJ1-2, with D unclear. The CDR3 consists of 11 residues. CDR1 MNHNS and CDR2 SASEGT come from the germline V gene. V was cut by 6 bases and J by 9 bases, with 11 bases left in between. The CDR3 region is CASRQALRYTF. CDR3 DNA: TGTGCCAGCAGGCAGGCGCTCCGCTACACCTTC.

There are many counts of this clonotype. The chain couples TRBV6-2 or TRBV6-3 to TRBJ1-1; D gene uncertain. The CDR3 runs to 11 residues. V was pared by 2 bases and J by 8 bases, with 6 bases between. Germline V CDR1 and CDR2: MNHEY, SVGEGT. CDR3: CASSYGWEAFF. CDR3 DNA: TGTGCCAGCAGTTACGGGTGGGAAGCTTTCTTT.

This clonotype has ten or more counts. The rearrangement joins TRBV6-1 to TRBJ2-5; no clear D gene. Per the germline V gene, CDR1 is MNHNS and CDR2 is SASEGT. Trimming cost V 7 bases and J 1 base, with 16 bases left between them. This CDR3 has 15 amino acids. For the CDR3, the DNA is TGTGCCAGCAAGTCACAAGGAGCCCTCCAAGAGACCCAGTACTTC. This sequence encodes CASKSQGALQETQYF.

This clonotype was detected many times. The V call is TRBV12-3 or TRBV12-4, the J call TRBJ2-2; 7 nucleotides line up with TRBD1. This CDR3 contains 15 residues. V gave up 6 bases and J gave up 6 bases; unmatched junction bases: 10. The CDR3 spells CASRPLIQGSGELFF. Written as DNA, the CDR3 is TGTGCCAGCAGACCGTTGATACAGGGGTCCGGGGAGCTGTTTTTT.

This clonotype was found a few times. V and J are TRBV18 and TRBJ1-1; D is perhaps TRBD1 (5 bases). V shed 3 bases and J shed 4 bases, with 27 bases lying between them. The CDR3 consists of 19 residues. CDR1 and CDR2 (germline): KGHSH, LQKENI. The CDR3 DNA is TGTGCCAGCTCACCGTTATTTCGAGGTGGCGTGTCCGGGGGCACTGAAGCTTTCTTT. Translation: CASSPLFRGGVSGGTEAFF.

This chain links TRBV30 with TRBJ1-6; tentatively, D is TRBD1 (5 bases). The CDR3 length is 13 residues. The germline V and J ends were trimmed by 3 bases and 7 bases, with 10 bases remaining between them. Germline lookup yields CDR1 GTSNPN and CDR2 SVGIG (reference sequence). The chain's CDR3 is CAWSGGANSPLHF. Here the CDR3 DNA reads TGTGCCTGGAGCGGAGGGGCGAATTCACCCCTCCACTTT.

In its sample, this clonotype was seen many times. The CDR3 DNA reads TGCAGCCGGGACAGCCTCTATAATTCACCCCTCCACTTT. Encoded protein: CSRDSLYNSPLHF. The rearrangement joins TRBV29-1 to TRBJ1-6; 7 positions match TRBD1. Germline V lookup: CDR1 SQVTM, CDR2 ANQGSEA. V dropped 8 bases and J dropped 3; count of bases not matched to a gene: 4. The CDR3 has 13 amino acids.

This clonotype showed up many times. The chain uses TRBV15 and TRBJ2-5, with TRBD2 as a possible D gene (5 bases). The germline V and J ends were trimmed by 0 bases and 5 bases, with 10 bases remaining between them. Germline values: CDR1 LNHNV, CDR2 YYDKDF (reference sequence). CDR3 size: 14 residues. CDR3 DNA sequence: TGTGCCACCAGCAGAGATTCCAGAGGGGAGACCCAGTACTTC. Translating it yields CATSRDSRGETQYF.

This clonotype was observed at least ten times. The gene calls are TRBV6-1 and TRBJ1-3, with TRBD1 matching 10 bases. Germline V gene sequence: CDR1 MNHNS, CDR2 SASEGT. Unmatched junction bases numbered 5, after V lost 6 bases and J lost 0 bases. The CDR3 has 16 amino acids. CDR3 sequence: CASRTDRGVSGNTIYF. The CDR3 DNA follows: TGTGCCAGCAGGACGGACAGGGGGGTCTCTGGAAACACCATATATTTT.

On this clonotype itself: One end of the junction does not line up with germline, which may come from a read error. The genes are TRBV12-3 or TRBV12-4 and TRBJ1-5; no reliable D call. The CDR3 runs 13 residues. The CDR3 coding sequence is TGTTCCAGCAGTTTAGCGCTAAATCAGCCCCAGCATTTT. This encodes CSSSLALNQPQHF.

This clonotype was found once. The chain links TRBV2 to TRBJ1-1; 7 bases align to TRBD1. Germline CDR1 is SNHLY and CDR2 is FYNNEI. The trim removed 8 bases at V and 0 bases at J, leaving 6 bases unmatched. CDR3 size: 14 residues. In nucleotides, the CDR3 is TGTGCCAGCGGGTTGGGACAGATGAACACTGAAGCTTTCTTT. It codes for CASGLGQMNTEAFF.

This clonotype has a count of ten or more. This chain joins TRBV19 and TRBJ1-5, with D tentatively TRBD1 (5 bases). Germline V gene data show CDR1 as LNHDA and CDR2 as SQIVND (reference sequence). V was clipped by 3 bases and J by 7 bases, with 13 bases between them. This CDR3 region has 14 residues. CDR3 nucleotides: TGTGCCAGTAGTATTACCAGGGACGGACAGCCCCAGCATTTT. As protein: CASSITRDGQPQHF.

In DNA, the CDR3 is TGTGCCACCAGCAGAGATGACAGCCAAGAGACCCAGTACTTC. It translates to CATSRDDSQETQYF. The V and J genes are TRBV15 and TRBJ2-5, with D possibly being TRBD1 (5 bases). Germline CDR1 LNHNV, CDR2 YYDKDF (reference sequence). Trimming cost V 0 bases and J 1 base, with 6 bases left between them. The CDR3 runs to 14 residues.

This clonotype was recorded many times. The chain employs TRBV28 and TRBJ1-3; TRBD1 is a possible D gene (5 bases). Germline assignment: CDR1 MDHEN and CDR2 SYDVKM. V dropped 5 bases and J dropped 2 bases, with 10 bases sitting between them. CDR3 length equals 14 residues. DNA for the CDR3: TGTGCCAGCAGTGTCAGGGTGCCTGGAAACACCATATATTTT. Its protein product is CASSVRVPGNTIYF.

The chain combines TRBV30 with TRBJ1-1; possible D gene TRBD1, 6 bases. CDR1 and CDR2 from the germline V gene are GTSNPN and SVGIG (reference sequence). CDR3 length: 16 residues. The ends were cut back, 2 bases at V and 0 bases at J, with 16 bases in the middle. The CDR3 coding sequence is TGTGCCTGGAGTCAGGGGCCGGCCTTAGTGAACACTGAAGCTTTCTTT. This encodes CAWSQGPALVNTEAFF.

This chain's CDR3 is CSAPWTSGRSGEQYF. DNA of the CDR3: TGCAGTGCTCCTTGGACTAGCGGGAGATCGGGCGAGCAGTACTTC. The chain uses TRBV20-1 and TRBJ2-7; 13 nucleotides align to TRBD2. This CDR3 has 15 residues. Germline V lookup: CDR1 DFQATT, CDR2 SNEGSKA (reference sequence). V lost 5 bases and J lost 6; bases outside the gene matches: 10.

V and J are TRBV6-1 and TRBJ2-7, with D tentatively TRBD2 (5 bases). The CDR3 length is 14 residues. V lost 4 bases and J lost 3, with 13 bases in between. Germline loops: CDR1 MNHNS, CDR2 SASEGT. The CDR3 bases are TGTGCCAGCAGTGGAGCGGTCGGCGTCTACGAGCAGTACTTC. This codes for CASSGAVGVYEQYF.

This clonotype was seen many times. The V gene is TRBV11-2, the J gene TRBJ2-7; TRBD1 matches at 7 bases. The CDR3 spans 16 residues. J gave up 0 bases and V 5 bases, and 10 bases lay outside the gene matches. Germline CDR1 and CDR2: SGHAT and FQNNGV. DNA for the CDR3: TGTGCCAGCAGCACCGGAGACAGGGCCTTCTCCTACGAGCAGTACTTC. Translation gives CASSTGDRAFSYEQYF.

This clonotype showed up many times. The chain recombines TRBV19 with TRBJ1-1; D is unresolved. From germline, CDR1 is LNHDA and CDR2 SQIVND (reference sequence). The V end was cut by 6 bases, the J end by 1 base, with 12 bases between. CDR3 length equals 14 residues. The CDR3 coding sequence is TGTGCCAGTAGCGCGGACGAGAGGAACACTGAAGCTTTCTTT. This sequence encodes CASSADERNTEAFF.

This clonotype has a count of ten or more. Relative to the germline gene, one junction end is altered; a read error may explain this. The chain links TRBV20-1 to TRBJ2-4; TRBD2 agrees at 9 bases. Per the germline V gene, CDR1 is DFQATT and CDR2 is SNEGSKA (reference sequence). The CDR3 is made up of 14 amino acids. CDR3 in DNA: TGCAGTGCTATTGGCGGGAGGGCCGGGGACATTAAGTACTTC. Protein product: CSAIGGRAGDIKYF.

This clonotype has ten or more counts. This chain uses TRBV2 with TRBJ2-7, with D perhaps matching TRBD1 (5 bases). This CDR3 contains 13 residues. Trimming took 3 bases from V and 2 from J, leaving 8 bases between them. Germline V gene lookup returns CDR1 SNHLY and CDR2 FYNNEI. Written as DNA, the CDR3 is TGTGCCAGCAGTGAGCCCAGGGCCTACGAGCAGTACTTC. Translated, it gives CASSEPRAYEQYF.

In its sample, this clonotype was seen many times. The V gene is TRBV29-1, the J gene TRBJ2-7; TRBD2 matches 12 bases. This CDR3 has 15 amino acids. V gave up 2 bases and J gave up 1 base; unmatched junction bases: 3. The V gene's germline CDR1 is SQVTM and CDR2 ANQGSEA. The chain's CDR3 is CSVEKLAGGSYEQYF. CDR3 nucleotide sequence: TGCAGCGTTGAAAAACTAGCGGGAGGATCCTACGAGCAGTACTTC.

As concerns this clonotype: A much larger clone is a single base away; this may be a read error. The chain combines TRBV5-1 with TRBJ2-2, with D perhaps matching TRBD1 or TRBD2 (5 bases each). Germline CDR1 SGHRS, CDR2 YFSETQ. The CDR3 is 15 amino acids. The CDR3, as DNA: TGCGCCAGCAGTATTGGACAAGGTTTAACCGGGGTGCTGTTTTTT. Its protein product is CASSIGQGLTGVLFF.

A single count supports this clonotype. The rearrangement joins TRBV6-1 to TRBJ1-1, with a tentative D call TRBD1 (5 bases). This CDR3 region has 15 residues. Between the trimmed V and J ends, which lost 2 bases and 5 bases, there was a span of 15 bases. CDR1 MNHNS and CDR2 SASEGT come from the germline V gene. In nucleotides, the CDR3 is TGTGCCAGCAGTGAATTAGGGGCACGGGGAACTGAAGCTTTCTTT. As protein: CASSELGARGTEAFF.

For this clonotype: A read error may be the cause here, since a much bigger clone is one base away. The CDR3: CAWRGSDMNTVAFF. The CDR3 DNA reads as TGTGCCTGGAGAGGCAGCGACATGAACACTGTAGCTTTCTTT. The genes are TRBV30 and TRBJ1-1; the D is unclear. CDR3 length: 14 residues. The germline CDR1 and CDR2 sequences are GTSNPN and SVGIG (reference sequence).

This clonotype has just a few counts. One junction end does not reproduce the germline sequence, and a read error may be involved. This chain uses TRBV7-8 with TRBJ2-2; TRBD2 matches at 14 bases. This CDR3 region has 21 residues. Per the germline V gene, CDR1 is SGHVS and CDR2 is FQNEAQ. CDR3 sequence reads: CVSSLKGLAGAKIWGTGELFF. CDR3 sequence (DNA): TGTGTCAGCAGCTTAAAGGGACTAGCGGGAGCGAAGATTTGGGGCACCGGGGAGCTGTTTTTT.

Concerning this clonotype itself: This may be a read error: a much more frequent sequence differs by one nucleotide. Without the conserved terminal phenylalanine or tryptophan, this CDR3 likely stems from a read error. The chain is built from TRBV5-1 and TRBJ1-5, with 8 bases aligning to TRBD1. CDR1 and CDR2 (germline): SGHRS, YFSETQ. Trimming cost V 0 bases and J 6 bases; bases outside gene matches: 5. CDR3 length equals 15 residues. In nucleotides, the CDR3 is TGCGCCAGCAGCTTGGGAGGACAGGGTGGTCAGCCCCAGCATTTG. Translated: CASSLGGQGGQPQHL.

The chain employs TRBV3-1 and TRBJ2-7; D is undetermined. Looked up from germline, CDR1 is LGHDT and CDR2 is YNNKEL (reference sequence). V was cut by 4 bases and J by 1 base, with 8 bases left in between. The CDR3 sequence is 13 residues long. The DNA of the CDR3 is TGTGCCAGCAGCCGCTCCCAGTCCTACGAGCAGTACTTC. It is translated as CASSRSQSYEQYF.